This record looks at one T cell receptor beta chain sequence and its context. Germline V gene sequence: CDR1 SQVTM, CDR2 ANQGSEA. The CDR3 runs to 14 residues. Trimming took 7 bases from V and 4 from J, leaving 19 bases between them. These data originate in a study of blood T cell repertoires in COVID-19. The wider study: Specimens from acute and convalescent COVID-19 originated in the United States, Italy and Spain. From T cells, B-cell-depleted T cells, or PBMCs came the material, which was cDNA or gDNA.

Original processing methods: Amplification of reference gene primers provided the estimated nucleated cell counts. Assay: immunoSEQ multiplex PCR; the TCRdb copy retains only in-frame clones and omits some. V, J and clone size derive from that table, while D and trimming were established from the DNA sequence. The sample lists 300,000 to 400,000 clones; under 95% were seen once. Source material: peripheral blood. The sequence was obtained from a woman between 18 and 29 years old who had recovered from COVID-19. The chain links TRBV29-1 to TRBJ1-1; weak D call: TRBD1 (6 bases). CDR3 residues: CSGENRVPGTEAFF. As DNA, the CDR3 is TGCAGCGGGGAAAACAGGGTTCCTGGCACTGAAGCTTTCTTT.